This entry lists 22 T cell receptor beta chains sequenced from one sample in a study of cytomegalovirus exposure and HLA in healthy donors. Libraries were prepared by immunoSEQ multiplex PCR; TCRdb keeps only in-frame clonotypes and omits some of them. The top ten hold nearly 5% of the sample, which has roughly 120,000 clones, roughly 82% seen once. The sample taken for sequencing was PBMCs. The receptors were gathered from a young man in good health and CMV-seronegative.

This chain's CDR3 is CASSVGSGTSGEQFF. CDR3 DNA sequence: TGTGCCAGCAGCGTAGGATCCGGGACTAGTGGCGAGCAGTTCTTC. The V call is TRBV9, the J call TRBJ2-1, with 8 positions matching TRBD2. Trimming removed 0 bases from V and 10 bases from J; junction bases left unmatched: 9. The germline gives CDR1 SGDLS, CDR2 YYNGEE. This CDR3 has 15 residues.

V usage is TRBV4-2 and J usage is TRBJ2-3; D ambiguous. The CDR3 length is 14 residues. Trimming removed 2 bases at V and 6 bases at J, with 12 bases between. CDR1 is LGHNA, CDR2 YNFKEQ, per germline. For the CDR3, the DNA is TGTGCCAGCAGCCAATCCGATCACAAGGATACGCAGTATTTT. It specifies CASSQSDHKDTQYF.

The chain uses TRBV2 and TRBJ1-1; maybe TRBD1 (6 bases). The germline V gene encodes CDR1 SNHLY and CDR2 FYNNEI. The CDR3 loop spans 13 amino acids. Trimming took off 7 bases at V and 0 bases at J, with 9 bases between the two ends. The CDR3 is CASKGTLNTEAFF. As DNA, the CDR3 is TGTGCCAGCAAGGGGACACTGAACACTGAAGCTTTCTTT.

The chain has TRBV4-2 and TRBJ2-2; 10 nucleotides match TRBD2. Germline assignment: CDR1 LGHNA and CDR2 YNFKEQ. The CDR3 runs to 18 residues. V shed 4 bases and J 3 bases; nucleotides not matched to a gene: 11. The CDR3 is CASSRRASGSGDTGELFF. CDR3 DNA: TGTGCCAGCAGCCGACGGGCTAGCGGGAGTGGGGACACCGGGGAGCTGTTTTTT.

The chain uses TRBV30 and TRBJ2-7; 13 nucleotides agree with TRBD2. The CDR3 runs 15 residues. Germline V gene sequence: CDR1 GTSNPN, CDR2 SVGIG (reference sequence). Unmatched junction bases numbered 6, after V lost 6 bases and J lost 1 base. In DNA, the CDR3 is TGTGCCTGCGGACTAGCGGGAGTAATGTCCTACGAGCAGTACTTC. This encodes CACGLAGVMSYEQYF.

This clone was seen just once. The V gene is TRBV18, the J gene TRBJ1-5; 10 bases align to TRBD1. V lost 4 bases and J lost 0; bases outside the gene matches: 3. Germline CDR1 and CDR2: KGHSH and LQKENI. The CDR3 length is 16 residues. The CDR3 spells CASSRGTGDSNQPQHF. The CDR3 DNA reads as TGTGCCAGCTCACGGGGGACAGGGGATAGCAATCAGCCCCAGCATTTT. The full variable domain, rest sourced from reference TRBV18 and TRBJ1-5, is NAGVMQNPRHLVRRRGQEARLRCSPMKGHSHVYWYRQLPEEGLKFMVYLQKENIIDESGMPKERFSAEFPKEGPSILRIQQVVRGDSAAYFCASSRGTGDSNQPQHFGDGTRLSIL.

The chain joins TRBV6-1 to TRBJ1-5, with TRBD1 matching over 8 bases. The CDR3 consists of 16 residues. With 2 bases clipped from V and 7 bases from J, the junction kept 10 bases outside the gene matches. The V gene's germline CDR1 is MNHNS and CDR2 SASEGT. The CDR3 reads CASSESVRGLRQPQHF. CDR3 bases: TGTGCCAGCAGTGAAAGTGTCAGGGGGCTCAGGCAGCCCCAGCATTTT.

This clone was found once. The J gene is TRBJ2-2, the V gene TRBV9; TRBD2 matches 7 bases. CDR3 size: 15 residues. CDR1 and CDR2 from the germline V gene are SGDLS and YYNGEE. After removal of 1 base from V and 7 bases from J, the junction contained 7 bases not matched to a gene. In DNA form, the CDR3 reads TGTGCCAGCAGCGTATTCAGCGGGACGATCGGGGAGCTGTTTTTT. Translation gives CASSVFSGTIGELFF.

This chain connects TRBV15 to TRBJ2-5; 11 bases match TRBD2. Trimming at V came to 6 bases and at J to 5 bases, leaving 5 bases not matched to a gene. Looked up from germline, CDR1 is LNHNV and CDR2 is YYDKDF (reference sequence). The CDR3 is 14 amino acids. The CDR3, as DNA: TGTGCCACCAGTTTAGCGGGAGGGCCGGAGACCCAGTACTTC. This encodes CATSLAGGPETQYF. Looking up the rest from reference TRBV15 and TRBJ2-5 gives the full variable domain: DAMVIQNPRYQVTQFGKPVTLSCSQTLNHNVMYWYQQKSSQAPKLLFHYYDKDFNNEADTPDNFQSRRPNTSFCFLDIRSPGLGDTAMYLCATSLAGGPETQYFGPGTRLLVL.

The chain recombines TRBV5-1 with TRBJ2-3, with D possibly TRBD2 on 5 matching bases. V lost 3 bases to trimming and J lost 6 bases, with 14 bases between them. This CDR3 region has 14 residues. Germline-derived CDR1 and CDR2 are SGHRS and YFSETQ. The CDR3 DNA sequence: TGCGCCAGCAGCTATAAGACGGAGGACGATACGCAGTATTTT. Its protein is CASSYKTEDDTQYF.

V and J are TRBV2 and TRBJ2-2; 8 nucleotides match TRBD1. The V and J ends lost 6 bases and 5 bases, in that order; junction bases with no gene match: 8. There are 15 residues in the CDR3. Germline lookup yields CDR1 SNHLY and CDR2 FYNNEI. This CDR3 reads CASSGQGAWTGELFF. The CDR3 nucleotides read TGTGCCAGCAGCGGGCAGGGGGCTTGGACCGGGGAGCTGTTTTTT.

The chain recombines TRBV7-2 with TRBJ1-2; D is uncertain. In germline, CDR1 is SGHTA, CDR2 FQGNSA. The CDR3 has 13 residues. Trimming removed 5 bases at V and 6 bases at J, with 13 bases between. CDR3 bases: TGTGCCAGCAGCCCTGGCTCCTTCGATGGCTACACCTTC. It yields the protein CASSPGSFDGYTF.

This sequence joins TRBV6-5 and TRBJ2-1, with D possibly TRBD2 on 6 matching bases. Trimming pared 0 bases from V and 5 bases from J, leaving 11 bases between. The CDR3 length is 15 residues. The germline V gene encodes CDR1 MNHEY and CDR2 SVGAGI. The CDR3 sequence: CASSYSMSGHNEQFF. The CDR3 nucleotides read TGTGCCAGCAGTTACTCGATGAGCGGGCACAATGAGCAGTTCTTC.

This clone has only one observation. This sequence joins TRBV9 and TRBJ2-3, with D possibly matching TRBD1 (5 bases). The CDR3 runs to 11 residues. V gave up 5 bases and J gave up 5 bases, with 6 bases separating them. Per the germline V gene, CDR1 is SGDLS and CDR2 is YYNGEE. The chain's CDR3 is CASRRGDTQYF. CDR3 nucleotides: TGTGCCAGCAGAAGGGGAGATACGCAGTATTTT.

The chain employs TRBV6-1 and TRBJ1-2; D not certain. V lost 6 bases and J lost 11, with 13 bases in between. The CDR3 loop spans 11 amino acids. CDR1 and CDR2 (germline): MNHNS, SASEGT. The CDR3 bases are TGTGCCAGCAGAACTCAGGAGGGATACACCTTC. It encodes CASRTQEGYTF.

This clone was seen a few times. This chain connects TRBV25-1 to TRBJ2-2; no clear D. CDR1 is MGHDK, CDR2 SYGVNS, per germline. V was shortened by 5 bases and J by 6 bases, with 7 bases between the two germline ends. The CDR3 is 12 residues long. The CDR3 nucleotides read TGTGCCAGCAGTCCCGGAGCCGGGGAGCTGTTTTTT. Amino acids: CASSPGAGELFF.

The CDR3 DNA is TGTGCCAGCAGCGCCGATCTTGACAGTCCCACCGGGGAGCTGTTTTTT. It encodes CASSADLDSPTGELFF. The chain uses TRBV7-2 and TRBJ2-2; D may be TRBD1 (5 bases). V shed 5 bases and J shed 4 bases, with 17 bases lying between them. Per the germline V gene, CDR1 is SGHTA and CDR2 is FQGNSA. This CDR3 is built from 16 residues.

This chain joins TRBV7-9 and TRBJ1-1; D uncertain. This CDR3 is 12 amino acids long. CDR1 and CDR2 (germline): SEHNR, FQNEAQ (reference sequence). Trimming shortened V by 2 bases and J by 2 bases, and 3 bases separated the two germline ends. The DNA for the CDR3 is TGTGCCAGCAGCTTAACTAACACTGAAGCTTTCTTT. It codes for CASSLTNTEAFF. Supplemented by reference TRBV7-9 and TRBJ1-1, the full variable domain reads DTGVSQNPRHKITKRGQNVTFRCDPISEHNRLYWYRQTLGQGPEFLTYFQNEAQLEKSRLLSDRFSAERPKGSFSTLEIQRTEQGDSAMYLCASSLTNTEAFFGQGTRLTVV.

The chain has TRBV5-1 and TRBJ2-5; D is unclear. V lost 4 bases and J lost 4, with 8 bases in between. The CDR3 length is 12 residues. CDR1 SGHRS and CDR2 YFSETQ come from the germline V gene. CDR3 loop: CASSPPGETQYF. CDR3 nucleotides: TGCGCCAGCAGCCCCCCCGGAGAGACCCAGTACTTC. Using reference TRBV5-1 and TRBJ2-5 for the parts outside the CDR3, the full variable domain is KAGVTQTPRYLIKTRGQQVTLSCSPISGHRSVSWYQQTPGQGLQFLFEYFSETQRNKGNFPGRFSGRQFSNSRSEMNVSTLELGDSALYLCASSPPGETQYFGPGTRLLVL.

This clone occurred once. This chain links TRBV13 with TRBJ2-7, with TRBD1 matching over 7 bases. The V segment lost 5 bases and the J segment 5 bases; nucleotides outside the gene matches: 6. The CDR3 spans 13 residues. CDR1 and CDR2 (germline): PRHDT, FYEKMQ (reference sequence). The CDR3 DNA reads as TGTGCCAGCAGCACTCGGACAGGTAACGAGCAGTACTTC. Translated, it gives CASSTRTGNEQYF.

The rearrangement joins TRBV7-9 to TRBJ2-5; no clear D. Between the trimmed V and J ends, which lost 3 bases and 7 bases, there was a span of 18 bases. The CDR3 runs to 15 residues. Per germline, CDR1 SEHNR and CDR2 FQNEAQ (reference sequence). The CDR3 bases are TGTGCCAGCAGCTTTGAAGAGAATGTACGTGGGACCCAGTACTTC. Protein product: CASSFEENVRGTQYF.

V and J are TRBV27 and TRBJ1-1; the D gene is possibly TRBD1 (5 bases). Trimming took off 6 bases at V and 4 bases at J, with 18 bases between the two ends. There are 15 residues in the CDR3. CDR1 and CDR2 from the germline V gene are MNHEY and SMNVEV (reference sequence). CDR3 amino acids: CASSLDGRGVTEAFF. The CDR3 DNA follows: TGTGCCAGCAGCCTGGACGGCCGGGGGGTCACTGAAGCTTTCTTT.